Given below is one TCR beta chain in context. As handled by the study authors: Estimated nucleated cell counts came from reference gene primer amplification. Measured with immunoSEQ multiplex PCR; TCRdb has only the in-frame clones, and not every one. V and J calls and clone size follow that table, whereas D and trimming were derived from the DNA. This repertoire shows approximately 130,000 clones, around 78% found once; its top ten account for 10% to 12%. The data stem from a study of blood T cell repertoires in COVID-19. As for the study in general: Whether acute or convalescent, the COVID-19 samples came from the United States, Italy and Spain. T cells, B-cell-depleted T cells, or PBMCs supplied cDNA or gDNA.

Germline V CDR1 and CDR2: SGHAT, FQNNGV. V dropped 8 bases and J dropped 1 base, with 11 bases sitting between them. The CDR3 contains 13 residues. Sequencing was carried out using peripheral blood. This chain connects TRBV11-2 to TRBJ2-5, with TRBD2 as a possible D gene (5 bases). This receptor was taken from a human donor in a cohort sampled during active COVID-19. CDR3 in DNA: TGTGCCAGCTCGGGGTCTGCCCAAGAGACCCAGTACTTC. Its translation is CASSGSAQETQYF.